This T cell receptor beta chain was identified in a study of T-cell reconstitution after alpha-beta-depleted transplantation in children. As it was prepared, the TCRbeta library received unique molecular identifiers. In TCRdb, the PCR reads were re-called with MiXCR into one record per CDR3 protein. The data show more than 200,000 distinct CDR3 sequences, with about 25% seen just once and about 2.6% held by the top ten. Germline CDR1 and CDR2: MNHEY and SVGAGI. The V gene lost 2 bases and the J gene lost 2 bases, with 11 bases spanning the gap. The CDR3 consists of 15 residues. A word on this clonotype: Its antigen is still unknown.

The study's findings and limits: Roughly two months post-transplant, alpha-beta T cells reportedly originated from several hundred graft clones that had expanded. The origin of high day-60 TCRbeta diversity in some patients lay in surviving recipient T cells and thymic progenitors. Diversity and T-cell counts at one year after transplant derived mostly from new T cells.

The chain joins TRBV6-5 to TRBJ2-3, with D unclear. The sample in question was PBMCs, obtained before TCRalphabeta/CD19-depleted stem cell transplant. The TCR comes from a girl aged 2-10 years with Fanconi anemia, due to receive a stem cell transplant. Here the CDR3 DNA reads TGTGCCAGCAGTTACAGGCTCGACAACACAGATACGCAGTATTTT. Translation: CASSYRLDNTDTQYF.